This is a list of T cell receptor beta chains from one sample in a study of early T cells in non-severe SARS-CoV-2 infection. TCRdb processed the 5' RACE reads anew with MiXCR; each CDR3 protein has one entry. Here the sample spans roughly 69,000 distinct CDR3 sequences, approximately 9.2% being singletons. Source: whole blood, taken at baseline. The receptors were gathered from an adult who was a healthcare worker with PCR-confirmed SARS-CoV-2 infection or an uninfected control (not recorded which). CDR3s include the opening cysteine and the closing phenylalanine or tryptophan. Each record gives: J gene, V gene, CDR3 protein.

J gene: TRBJ2-7
V gene: TRBV9
CDR3 protein: CASSVGSGTFYEQYF

J gene: TRBJ1-1
V gene: TRBV5-6
CDR3 protein: CASSLDGTEAFF

J gene: TRBJ2-7
V gene: TRBV11-2
CDR3 protein: CASGEGGKREQYF

J gene: TRBJ2-1
V gene: TRBV11-2
CDR3 protein: CASRRISGNYNEQFF

J gene: TRBJ2-1
V gene: TRBV5-6
CDR3 protein: CASSRLDGNEQFF

J gene: TRBJ1-5
V gene: TRBV6-5
CDR3 protein: CASNGGTQPQHF

J gene: TRBJ1-3
V gene: TRBV19
CDR3 protein: CASSIMYGAGSGNTIYF

J gene: TRBJ2-5
V gene: TRBV3-1
CDR3 protein: CASSHSTSGTQETQYF

J gene: TRBJ2-1
V gene: TRBV5-1
CDR3 protein: CASSLFSGTNEQFF

J gene: TRBJ1-5
V gene: TRBV12-3/TRBV12-4
CDR3 protein: CASSFRAQRASNQPQHF

J gene: TRBJ2-7
V gene: TRBV6-1
CDR3 protein: CASSEGDAHYEQYF

J gene: TRBJ1-1
V gene: TRBV7-3
CDR3 protein: CASSWTVNTEAFF

J gene: TRBJ2-1
V gene: TRBV6-2/TRBV6-3
CDR3 protein: CASSYIGGRGPEQFF

J gene: TRBJ1-1
V gene: TRBV7-9
CDR3 protein: CASSPTRDTEAFF

J gene: TRBJ2-3
V gene: TRBV27
CDR3 protein: CASSLSPSADTQYF

J gene: TRBJ2-7
V gene: TRBV6-5
CDR3 protein: CASSLNPYEQYF

J gene: TRBJ2-7
V gene: TRBV7-2
CDR3 protein: CASSFSGGVSYEQYF

J gene: TRBJ1-1
V gene: TRBV6-6
CDR3 protein: CASSYYGSEAFF

J gene: TRBJ2-3
V gene: TRBV4-3
CDR3 protein: CASTTTLLAGGPTTDTQYF

J gene: TRBJ2-2
V gene: TRBV7-9
CDR3 protein: CASRPVSGELFF

J gene: TRBJ2-1
V gene: TRBV5-1
CDR3 protein: CASSAQGRVEQFF

J gene: TRBJ2-4
V gene: TRBV12-3/TRBV12-4
CDR3 protein: CASSQTGSQAKNIQYF

J gene: TRBJ2-7
V gene: TRBV4-2
CDR3 protein: CASSQVEGLASYEQYF

J gene: TRBJ1-1
V gene: TRBV19
CDR3 protein: CASRAGPGPYTEAFF

J gene: TRBJ2-3
V gene: TRBV9
CDR3 protein: CASSSRLTDTQYF

J gene: TRBJ1-3
V gene: TRBV19
CDR3 protein: CEDPFPGPGNTIYF

J gene: TRBJ2-2
V gene: TRBV7-2
CDR3 protein: CASGMRSGELFF

J gene: TRBJ2-5
V gene: TRBV7-9
CDR3 protein: CASTLQEETQYF

J gene: TRBJ1-2
V gene: TRBV7-2
CDR3 protein: CASSSRGGTTDGYTF

J gene: TRBJ2-7
V gene: TRBV20-1
CDR3 protein: CSARDLTSGSYEQYF

J gene: TRBJ1-2
V gene: TRBV5-1
CDR3 protein: CASSLRGTSTNYGYTF

J gene: TRBJ2-7
V gene: TRBV6-5
CDR3 protein: CASSSKQGIGTYEQYF

J gene: TRBJ1-1
V gene: TRBV29-1
CDR3 protein: CSVAQGPEAFF

J gene: TRBJ2-7
V gene: TRBV9
CDR3 protein: CASSVGPGQGYYEQYF

J gene: TRBJ2-1
V gene: TRBV6-5
CDR3 protein: CASSYSRDLVVQFF

J gene: TRBJ2-2
V gene: TRBV11-2
CDR3 protein: CASSVTSLVTGELFF

J gene: TRBJ2-7
V gene: TRBV6-1
CDR3 protein: CASLQGLGPYEQYF

J gene: TRBJ2-7
V gene: TRBV10-3
CDR3 protein: CAISVGTTGVWDEQYF

J gene: TRBJ2-2
V gene: TRBV24-1
CDR3 protein: CATRADNTGELFF

J gene: TRBJ2-7
V gene: TRBV3-1
CDR3 protein: CASSQEAGLSYEQYF

J gene: TRBJ2-2
V gene: TRBV11-2
CDR3 protein: CASSRTSGPTGTGELFF

J gene: TRBJ2-6
V gene: TRBV6-5
CDR3 protein: CASSYSIWPRSGANVLTF

J gene: TRBJ2-1
V gene: TRBV9
CDR3 protein: CASSAWEGTSNEQFF

J gene: TRBJ1-2
V gene: TRBV5-5
CDR3 protein: CASSLAEVRGGYTF

J gene: TRBJ1-5
V gene: TRBV5-1
CDR3 protein: CASSLAGQGANQPQHF

J gene: TRBJ2-2
V gene: TRBV5-5
CDR3 protein: CASSLTRSGELFF

J gene: TRBJ1-6
V gene: TRBV25-1
CDR3 protein: CASSFSRTGRQSPLHF

J gene: TRBJ2-6
V gene: TRBV19
CDR3 protein: CASSDARASGANVLTF

J gene: TRBJ2-3
V gene: TRBV6-1
CDR3 protein: CASTIQGLITDTQYF

J gene: TRBJ2-7
V gene: TRBV6-2/TRBV6-3
CDR3 protein: CASSYTAGVYEQYF

J gene: TRBJ1-5
V gene: TRBV6-6
CDR3 protein: CASSLPGGSNQPQHF

J gene: TRBJ2-3
V gene: TRBV5-4
CDR3 protein: CASSLGTGLTDTQYF

J gene: TRBJ2-3
V gene: TRBV20-1
CDR3 protein: CSAPRADTQYF